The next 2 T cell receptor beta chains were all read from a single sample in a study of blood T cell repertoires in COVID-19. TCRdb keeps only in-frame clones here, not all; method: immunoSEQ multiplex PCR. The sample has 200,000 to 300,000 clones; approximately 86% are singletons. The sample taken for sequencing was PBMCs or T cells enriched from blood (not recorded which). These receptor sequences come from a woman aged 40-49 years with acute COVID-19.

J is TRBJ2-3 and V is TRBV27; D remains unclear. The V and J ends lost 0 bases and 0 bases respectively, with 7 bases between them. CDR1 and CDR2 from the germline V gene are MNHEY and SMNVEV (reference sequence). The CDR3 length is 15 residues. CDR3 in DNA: TGTGCCAGCAGTTTATCGCCAGTCAGCACAGATACGCAGTATTTT. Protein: CASSLSPVSTDTQYF.

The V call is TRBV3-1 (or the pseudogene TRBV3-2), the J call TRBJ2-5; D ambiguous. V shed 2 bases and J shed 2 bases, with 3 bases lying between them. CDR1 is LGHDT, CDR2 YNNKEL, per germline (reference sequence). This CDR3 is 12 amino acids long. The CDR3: CASSQTQETQYF. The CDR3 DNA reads TGTGCCAGCAGCCAAACACAAGAGACCCAGTACTTC.